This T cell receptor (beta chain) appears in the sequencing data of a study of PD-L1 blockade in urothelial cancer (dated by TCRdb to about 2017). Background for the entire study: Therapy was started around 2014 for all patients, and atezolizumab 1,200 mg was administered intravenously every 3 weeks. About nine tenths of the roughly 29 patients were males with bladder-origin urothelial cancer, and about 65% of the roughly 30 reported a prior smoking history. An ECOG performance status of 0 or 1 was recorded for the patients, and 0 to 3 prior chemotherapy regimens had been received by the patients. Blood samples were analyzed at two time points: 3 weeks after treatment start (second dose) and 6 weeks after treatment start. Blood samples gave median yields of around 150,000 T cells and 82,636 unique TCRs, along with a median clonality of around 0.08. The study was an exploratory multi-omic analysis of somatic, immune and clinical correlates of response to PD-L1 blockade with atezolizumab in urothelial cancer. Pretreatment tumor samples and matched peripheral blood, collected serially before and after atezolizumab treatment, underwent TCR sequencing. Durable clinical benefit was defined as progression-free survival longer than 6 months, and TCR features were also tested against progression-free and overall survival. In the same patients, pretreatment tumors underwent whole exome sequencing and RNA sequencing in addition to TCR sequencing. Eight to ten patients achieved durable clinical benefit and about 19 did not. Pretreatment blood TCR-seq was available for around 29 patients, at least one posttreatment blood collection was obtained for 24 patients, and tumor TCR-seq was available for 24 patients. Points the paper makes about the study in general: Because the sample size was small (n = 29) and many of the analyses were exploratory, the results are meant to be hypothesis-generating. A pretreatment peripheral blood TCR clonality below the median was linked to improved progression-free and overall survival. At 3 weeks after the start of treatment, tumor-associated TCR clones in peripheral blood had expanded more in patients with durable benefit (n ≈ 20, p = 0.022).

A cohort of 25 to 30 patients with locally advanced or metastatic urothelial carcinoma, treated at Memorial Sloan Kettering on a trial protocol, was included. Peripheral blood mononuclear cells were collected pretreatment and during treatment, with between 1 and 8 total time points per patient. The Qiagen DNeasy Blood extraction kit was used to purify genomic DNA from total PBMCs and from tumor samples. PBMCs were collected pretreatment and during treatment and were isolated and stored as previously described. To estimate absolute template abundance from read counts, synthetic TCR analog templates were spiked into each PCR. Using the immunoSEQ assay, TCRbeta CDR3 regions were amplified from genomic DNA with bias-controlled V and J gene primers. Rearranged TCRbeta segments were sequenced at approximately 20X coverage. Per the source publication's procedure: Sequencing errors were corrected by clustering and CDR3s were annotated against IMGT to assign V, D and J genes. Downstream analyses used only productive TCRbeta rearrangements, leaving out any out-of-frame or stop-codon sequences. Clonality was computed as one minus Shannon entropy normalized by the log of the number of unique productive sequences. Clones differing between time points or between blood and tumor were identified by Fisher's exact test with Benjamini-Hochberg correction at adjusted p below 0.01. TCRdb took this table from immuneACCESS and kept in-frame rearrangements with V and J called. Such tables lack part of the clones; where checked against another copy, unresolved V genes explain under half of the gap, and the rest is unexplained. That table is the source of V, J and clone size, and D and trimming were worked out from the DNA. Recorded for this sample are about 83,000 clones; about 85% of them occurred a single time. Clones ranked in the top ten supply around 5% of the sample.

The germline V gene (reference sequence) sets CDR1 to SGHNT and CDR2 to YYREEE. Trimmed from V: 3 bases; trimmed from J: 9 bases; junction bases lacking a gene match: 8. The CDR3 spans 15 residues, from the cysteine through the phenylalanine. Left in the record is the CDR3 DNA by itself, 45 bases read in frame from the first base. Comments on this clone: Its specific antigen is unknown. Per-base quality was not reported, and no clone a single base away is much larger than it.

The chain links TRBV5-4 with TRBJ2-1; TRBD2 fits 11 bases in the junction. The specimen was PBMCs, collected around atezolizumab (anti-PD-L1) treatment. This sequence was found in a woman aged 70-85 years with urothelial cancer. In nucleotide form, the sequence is TGTGCCAGCAGCTCTACTAGCGGGGGTAGGAGTGAGCAGTTCTTC. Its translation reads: CASSSTSGGRSEQFF. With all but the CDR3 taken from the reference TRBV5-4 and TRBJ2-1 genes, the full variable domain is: ETGVTQSPTHLIKTRGQQVTLRCSSQSGHNTVSWYQQALGQGPQFIFQYYREEENGRGNFPPRFSGLQFPNYSSELNVNALELDDSALYLCASSSTSGGRSEQFFGPGTRLTVL.